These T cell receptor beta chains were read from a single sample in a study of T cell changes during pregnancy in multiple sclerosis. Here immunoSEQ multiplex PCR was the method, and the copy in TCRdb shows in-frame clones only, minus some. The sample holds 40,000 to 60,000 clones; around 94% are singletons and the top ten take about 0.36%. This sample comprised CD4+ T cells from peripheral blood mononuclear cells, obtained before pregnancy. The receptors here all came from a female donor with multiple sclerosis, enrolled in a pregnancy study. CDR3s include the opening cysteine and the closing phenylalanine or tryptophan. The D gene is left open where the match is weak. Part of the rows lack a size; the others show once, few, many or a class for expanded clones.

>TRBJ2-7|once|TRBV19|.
CARPPGRTRHEQYF
TGTGCCAGGCCTCCCGGGAGAACTCGGCACGAGCAGTACTTC
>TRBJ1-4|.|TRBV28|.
CASSSLWTANDEKLFF
TGTGCCAGCAGCTCCCTATGGACAGCCAACGATGAAAAACTGTTTTTT
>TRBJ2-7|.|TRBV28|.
CASSPRTASYEQYF
TGTGCCAGCAGTCCTAGGACAGCCTCCTACGAGCAGTACTTC
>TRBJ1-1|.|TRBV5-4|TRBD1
CASRPVGTGITEAFF
TGTGCCAGCAGGCCCGTCGGGACAGGGATAACTGAAGCTTTCTTT
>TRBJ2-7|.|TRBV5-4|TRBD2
CASSLVLAGASYEQYF
TGTGCCAGCAGCTTGGTTCTAGCGGGAGCTTCCTACGAGCAGTACTTC
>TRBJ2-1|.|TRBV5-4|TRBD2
CASSFPGTSGTEQFF
TGTGCCAGCAGCTTCCCCGGGACTAGCGGGACTGAGCAGTTCTTC
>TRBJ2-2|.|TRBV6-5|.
CASSYEGVDTGELFF
TGTGCCAGCAGTTACGAGGGGGTTGACACCGGGGAGCTGTTTTTT
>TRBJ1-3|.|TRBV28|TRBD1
CASSDRGLAGNTIYF
TGTGCCAGCAGCGACAGGGGTCTAGCTGGAAACACCATATATTTT
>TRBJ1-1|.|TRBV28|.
CASSLVAAGTEAFF
TGTGCCAGCAGTTTGGTAGCCGCGGGCACTGAAGCTTTCTTT
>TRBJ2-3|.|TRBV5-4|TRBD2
CASSLETASGDTQYF
TGTGCCAGCAGCTTGGAAACGGCTAGCGGGGATACGCAGTATTTT
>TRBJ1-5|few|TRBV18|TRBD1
CASSPSSGQGGSQPQHF
TGTGCCAGCTCACCCTCTTCTGGACAGGGTGGTAGTCAGCCCCAGCATTTT
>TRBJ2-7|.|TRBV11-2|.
CASSLVARSYEQYF
TGTGCCAGCAGCTTAGTAGCGCGGTCCTACGAGCAGTACTTC
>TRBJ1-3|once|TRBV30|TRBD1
CAWSVRGRGVGNTIYF
TGTGCCTGGAGTGTGAGGGGGCGCGGAGTTGGAAACACCATATATTTT
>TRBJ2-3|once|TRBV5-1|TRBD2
CASAPSGPYDTQYF
TGCGCCAGCGCACCTAGCGGTCCTTACGATACGCAGTATTTT
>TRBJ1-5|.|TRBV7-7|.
CASSLGMGQPQHF
TGTGCCAGCAGCTTGGGCATGGGTCAGCCCCAGCATTTT
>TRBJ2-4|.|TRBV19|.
CASSITPASSKNIQYF
TGTGCCAGTAGTATAACCCCCGCGTCGAGCAAAAACATTCAGTACTTC
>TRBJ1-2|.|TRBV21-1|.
CASRTAGDNYGYTF
TGTGCCAGCAGGACTGCAGGGGATAACTATGGCTACACCTTC
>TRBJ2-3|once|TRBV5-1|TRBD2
CASTRTSGIWDTQYF
TGCGCCAGCACCCGGACTAGCGGGATCTGGGATACGCAGTATTTT
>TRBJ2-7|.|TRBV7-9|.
CASSPSGYEQYF
TGTGCCAGCAGCCCCTCCGGCTACGAGCAGTACTTC
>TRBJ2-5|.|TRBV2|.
CASSGGLGETQYF
TGTGCCAGCAGTGGGGGGCTGGGAGAGACCCAGTACTTC
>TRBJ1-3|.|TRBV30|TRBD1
CAWSKGASDTIYF
TGTGCCTGGAGTAAGGGGGCGAGCGACACCATATATTTT
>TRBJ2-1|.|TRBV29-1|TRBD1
CSVADLTGHNEQFF
TGCAGCGTTGCAGACTTGACAGGGCACAATGAGCAGTTCTTC
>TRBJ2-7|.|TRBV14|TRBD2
CASSPTWGGYEQYF
TGTGCCAGCAGCCCGACCTGGGGGGGCTACGAGCAGTACTTC
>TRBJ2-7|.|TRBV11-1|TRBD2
CASSSSGLAGEQYF
TGTGCCAGCAGCTCGTCGGGACTAGCGGGCGAGCAGTACTTC
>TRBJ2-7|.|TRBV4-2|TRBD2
CASSQARGSGRAYEQYF
TGTGCCAGCAGCCAAGCCCGGGGGAGCGGGAGGGCCTACGAGCAGTACTTC
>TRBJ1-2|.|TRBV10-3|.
CAILPAGANYGYTF
TGTGCCATCCTCCCTGCCGGAGCTAACTATGGCTACACCTTC
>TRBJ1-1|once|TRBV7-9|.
CASSFEGGALTEAFF
TGTGCCAGCAGCTTCGAGGGGGGGGCTTTAACTGAAGCTTTCTTT
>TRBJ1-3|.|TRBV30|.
CAWSLTSSGNTIYF
TGTGCCTGGAGCCTGACAAGCTCTGGAAACACCATATATTTT
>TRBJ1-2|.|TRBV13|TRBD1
CASSAGLNPGTGGHYGYTF
TGTGCCAGCAGCGCCGGCTTAAACCCGGGGACAGGGGGTCACTATGGCTACACCTTC
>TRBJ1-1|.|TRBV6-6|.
CASSFGQNTEAFF
TGTGCCAGCAGTTTCGGACAGAACACTGAAGCTTTCTTT
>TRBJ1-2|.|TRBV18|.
CASSPREGGSPGSYGYTF
TGTGCCAGCTCACCAAGGGAAGGGGGTTCGCCAGGTAGCTATGGCTACACCTTC
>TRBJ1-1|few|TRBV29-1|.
CSVDRAVGAFF
TGCAGCGTTGACAGGGCCGTAGGCGCTTTCTTT
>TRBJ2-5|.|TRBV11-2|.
CASSLDRDTGLSQYF
TGTGCCAGCAGCTTAGACCGGGACACGGGTTTGTCCCAGTACTTC
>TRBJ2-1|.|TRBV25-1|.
CASAPTPGNEQFF
TGTGCCAGCGCCCCGACCCCGGGCAATGAGCAGTTCTTC
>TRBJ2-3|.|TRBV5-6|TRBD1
CASSLRQGAGDTQYF
TGTGCCAGCAGCTTACGGCAGGGGGCTGGGGATACGCAGTATTTT
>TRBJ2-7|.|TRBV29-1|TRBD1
CSVAGQDFYEQYF
TGCAGCGTTGCGGGACAGGATTTTTACGAGCAGTACTTC
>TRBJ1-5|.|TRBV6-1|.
CASSEEVGGNQPQHF
TGTGCCAGCAGTGAAGAGGTGGGAGGTAATCAGCCCCAGCATTTT
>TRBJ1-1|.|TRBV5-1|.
CASARLGLDTEAFF
TGCGCCAGCGCTAGACTCGGTTTGGACACTGAAGCTTTCTTT
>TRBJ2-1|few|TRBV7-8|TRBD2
CASSWERDRRRSYNEQFF
TGTGCCAGCAGCTGGGAGCGGGACCGGCGTAGGTCCTACAATGAGCAGTTCTTC
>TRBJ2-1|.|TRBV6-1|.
CASSVQGNEQFF
TGTGCCAGCAGTGTACAGGGTAATGAGCAGTTCTTC
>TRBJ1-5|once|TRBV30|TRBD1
CAWNRGANQPQHF
TGTGCCTGGAACAGGGGTGCGAATCAGCCCCAGCATTTT
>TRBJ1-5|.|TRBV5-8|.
CASSLGQAGNQPQHF
TGTGCCAGCAGCTTGGGACAGGCGGGCAATCAGCCCCAGCATTTT
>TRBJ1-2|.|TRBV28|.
CASSLTRGYGYTF
TGTGCCAGCAGTTTGACTAGGGGCTATGGCTACACCTTC
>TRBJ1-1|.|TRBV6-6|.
CASSYSVQLNTEAFF
TGTGCCAGCAGTTACTCGGTACAGTTGAACACTGAAGCTTTCTTT
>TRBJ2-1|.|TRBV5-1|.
CASSSLHGGFDEQFF
TGCGCCAGCAGCTCTCTGCACGGAGGGTTTGATGAGCAGTTCTTC
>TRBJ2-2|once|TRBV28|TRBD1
CASSSWTGRMGGGELFF
TGTGCCAGCAGTTCCTGGACAGGTCGCATGGGTGGCGGGGAGCTGTTTTTT
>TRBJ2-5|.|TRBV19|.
CASSIDRKETQYF
TGTGCCAGTAGTATCGACAGGAAAGAGACCCAGTACTTC
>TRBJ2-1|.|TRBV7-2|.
CASSLSEGSYNEQFF
TGTGCCAGCAGCTTATCGGAGGGCTCCTACAATGAGCAGTTCTTC
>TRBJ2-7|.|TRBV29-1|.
CSVGISVTYEQYF
TGCAGCGTTGGTATTAGCGTTACCTACGAGCAGTACTTC
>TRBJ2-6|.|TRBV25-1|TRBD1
CASRPTGVGANVLTF
TGTGCCAGCAGACCGACAGGGGTTGGGGCCAACGTCCTGACTTTC
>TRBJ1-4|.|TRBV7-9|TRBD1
CASSPGTGFEKLFF
TGTGCCAGCAGCCCTGGGACAGGTTTTGAAAAACTGTTTTTT
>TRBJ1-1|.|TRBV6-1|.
CASKVREGNTEAFF
TGTGCCAGCAAAGTGCGTGAGGGGAACACTGAAGCTTTCTTT
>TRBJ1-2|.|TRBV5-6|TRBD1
CASGRTGWGYTF
TGTGCCAGCGGTCGGACAGGGTGGGGCTACACCTTC